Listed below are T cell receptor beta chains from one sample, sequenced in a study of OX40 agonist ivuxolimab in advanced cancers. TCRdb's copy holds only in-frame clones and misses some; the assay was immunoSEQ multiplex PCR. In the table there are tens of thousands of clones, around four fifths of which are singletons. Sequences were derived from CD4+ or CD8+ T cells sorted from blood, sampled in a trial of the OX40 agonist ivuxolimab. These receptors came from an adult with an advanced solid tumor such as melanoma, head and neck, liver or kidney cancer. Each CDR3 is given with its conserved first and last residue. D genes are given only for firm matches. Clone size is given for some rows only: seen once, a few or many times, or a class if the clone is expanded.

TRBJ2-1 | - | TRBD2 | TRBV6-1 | CASSETPGREGIYEQFF | TGTGCCAGCAGTGAAACCCCGGGGCGGGAGGGCATATATGAGCAGTTCTTC
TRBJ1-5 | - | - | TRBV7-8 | CASSPPGPSNQPQHF | TGTGCCAGCAGCCCCCCGGGACCCTCTAATCAGCCCCAGCATTTT
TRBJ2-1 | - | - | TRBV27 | CASSSRVRIHEQFF | TGTGCCAGCAGTTCCCGGGTCCGTATCCATGAGCAGTTCTTC
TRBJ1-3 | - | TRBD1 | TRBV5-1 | CASSLDTGQAGNTIYF | TGCGCCAGCAGCTTGGACACTGGACAGGCCGGAAACACCATATATTTT
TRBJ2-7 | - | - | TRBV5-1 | CASSLVAASSYEQYF | TGCGCCAGCAGCTTGGTAGCGGCCAGCTCCTACGAGCAGTACTTC
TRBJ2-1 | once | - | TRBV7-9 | CASSAYNEQFF | TGTGCCAGCAGTGCATACAATGAGCAGTTCTTC
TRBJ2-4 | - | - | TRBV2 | CASSEGELAKNIQYF | TGTGCCAGCAGTGAGGGGGAGCTAGCCAAAAACATTCAGTACTTC
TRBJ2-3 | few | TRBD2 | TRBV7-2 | CASSTSGTITDTQYF | TGTGCCAGCAGCACTAGCGGTACAATCACAGATACGCAGTATTTT
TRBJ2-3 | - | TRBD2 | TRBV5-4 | CASSTVTGGADTQYF | TGTGCCAGCAGCACTGTTACGGGAGGCGCAGATACGCAGTATTTT
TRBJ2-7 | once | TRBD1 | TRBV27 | CASSGQGYEQYF | TGTGCCAGTTCGGGACAGGGCTACGAGCAGTACTTC
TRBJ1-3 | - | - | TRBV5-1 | CASSRESSHTIYF | TGCGCCAGCAGCCGGGAGTCCAGCCACACCATATATTTT
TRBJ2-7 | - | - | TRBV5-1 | CASRSAQSSYEQYF | TGCGCCAGCAGAAGTGCACAGAGCTCCTACGAGCAGTACTTC
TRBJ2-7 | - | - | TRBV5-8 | CASSLGWTRRVGQYF | TGTGCCAGCAGCTTGGGATGGACGAGGCGTGTTGGGCAGTACTTC
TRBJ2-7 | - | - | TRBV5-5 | CASSLLSTPYEQYF | TGTGCCAGCAGCTTGCTCTCGACACCCTACGAGCAGTACTTC
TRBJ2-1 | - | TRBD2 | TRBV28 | CASLPGGGSYNEQFF | TGTGCCAGCTTACCGGGAGGAGGATCATACAATGAGCAGTTCTTC
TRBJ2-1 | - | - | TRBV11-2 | CASTPADSNNEQFF | TGTGCCAGCACACCGGCCGACAGCAACAATGAGCAGTTCTTC
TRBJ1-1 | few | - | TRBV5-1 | CASSLGGISTNTEAFF | TGCGCCAGCAGCTTGGGTGGTATCAGCACGAACACTGAAGCTTTCTTT
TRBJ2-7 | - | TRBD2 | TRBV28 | CASSRAGERSYEQYF | TGTGCCAGCAGTCGCGCGGGGGAGCGGTCCTACGAGCAGTACTTC
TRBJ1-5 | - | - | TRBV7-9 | CASSLNRDQPQHF | TGTGCCAGCAGCTTAAATAGAGATCAGCCCCAGCATTTT
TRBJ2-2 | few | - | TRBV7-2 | CASSLGGDYTGELFF | TGTGCCAGCAGCTTAGGGGGGGATTACACCGGGGAGCTGTTTTTT
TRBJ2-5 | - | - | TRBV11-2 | CASSLDMGGETQYF | TGTGCCAGCAGCTTAGATATGGGAGGAGAGACCCAGTACTTC
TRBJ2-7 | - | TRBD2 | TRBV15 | CATSRETAGTSGATEQYF | TGTGCCACCAGCCGAGAGACAGCTGGGACTAGCGGGGCGACAGAGCAGTACTTC
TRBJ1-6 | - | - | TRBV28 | CASAVYLNSPLHF | TGTGCCAGCGCTGTTTACCTAAATTCACCCCTCCACTTT
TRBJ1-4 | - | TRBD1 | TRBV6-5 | CASTGDRGEKLFF | TGTGCCAGCACCGGAGACAGGGGCGAAAAACTGTTTTTT
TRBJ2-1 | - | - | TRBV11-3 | CASSTTSINEQFF | TGTGCCAGCAGCACCACTAGTATCAATGAGCAGTTCTTC
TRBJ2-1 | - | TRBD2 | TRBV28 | CASSRTPGGYNEQFF | TGTGCCAGCAGTCGGACACCGGGGGGGTACAATGAGCAGTTCTTC
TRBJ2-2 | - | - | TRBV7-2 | CASSSSNTGELFF | TGTGCCAGCAGCTCCTCGAACACCGGGGAGCTGTTTTTT
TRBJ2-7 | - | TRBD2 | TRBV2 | CASRQRELSYEQYF | TGTGCCAGCAGGCAGCGGGAGTTATCCTACGAGCAGTACTTC
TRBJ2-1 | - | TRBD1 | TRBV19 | CASSILSDRAYNEQFF | TGTGCCAGTAGTATACTAAGCGACAGGGCCTACAATGAGCAGTTCTTC
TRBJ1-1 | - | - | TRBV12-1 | CASSFGNPEAFF | TGTGCCAGCAGCTTTGGGAATCCTGAAGCTTTCTTT
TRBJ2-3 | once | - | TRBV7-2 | CASSVAGQQTDTQYF | TGTGCCAGCAGCGTAGCGGGACAGCAAACAGATACGCAGTATTTT
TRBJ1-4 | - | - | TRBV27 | CASSLTAAGVGEKLFF | TGTGCCAGTAGTTTAACCGCGGCTGGGGTGGGGGAAAAACTGTTTTTT
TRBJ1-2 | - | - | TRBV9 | CASSVGYDNYGYTF | TGTGCCAGCAGCGTGGGGTACGATAACTATGGCTACACCTTC
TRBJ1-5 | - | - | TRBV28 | CASSQWGYSNQPQHF | TGTGCCAGCAGTCAATGGGGGTATAGCAATCAGCCCCAGCATTTT
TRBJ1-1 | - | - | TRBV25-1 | CASSEYGMTEAFF | TGTGCCAGCAGTGAATATGGAATGACTGAAGCTTTCTTT
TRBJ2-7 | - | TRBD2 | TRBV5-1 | CASSSGGASYEQYF | TGCGCCAGCAGCTCGGGGGGAGCGAGCTACGAGCAGTACTTC
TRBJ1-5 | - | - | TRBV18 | CASSPDGINQPQHF | TGTGCCAGCTCACCGGACGGTATCAATCAGCCCCAGCATTTT
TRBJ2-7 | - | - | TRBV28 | CASSEGGGRSYEQYF | TGTGCCAGCAGTGAGGGTGGAGGGCGCTCCTACGAGCAGTACTTC
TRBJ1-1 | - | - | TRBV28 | CASSLVVQNTEAFF | TGTGCCAGCAGTTTAGTCGTCCAGAACACTGAAGCTTTCTTT
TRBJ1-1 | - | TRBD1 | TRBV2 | CASSGQGMNTEAFF | TGTGCCAGCAGTGGACAGGGCATGAACACTGAAGCTTTCTTT
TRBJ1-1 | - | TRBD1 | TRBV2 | CASSPDRGRGTEAFF | TGTGCCAGCAGTCCTGACAGGGGAAGGGGCACTGAAGCTTTCTTT
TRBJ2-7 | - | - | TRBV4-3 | CASSRTGGTYEQYF | TGCGCCAGCAGCCGCACCGGGGGCACCTACGAGCAGTACTTC
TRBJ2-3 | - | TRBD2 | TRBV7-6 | CASSRLAAEGSTDTQYF | TGTGCCAGCAGCCGACTAGCGGCAGAAGGTAGCACAGATACGCAGTATTTT
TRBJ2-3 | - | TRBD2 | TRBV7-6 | CASSSEPELAGYFKYTDTQYF | TGTGCCAGCAGCTCGGAACCGGAACTAGCGGGGTACTTTAAGTACACAGATACGCAGTATTTT
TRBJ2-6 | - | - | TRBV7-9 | CASSSFRGKANVLTF | TGTGCCAGCAGCTCCTTCAGGGGAAAGGCCAACGTCCTGACTTTC